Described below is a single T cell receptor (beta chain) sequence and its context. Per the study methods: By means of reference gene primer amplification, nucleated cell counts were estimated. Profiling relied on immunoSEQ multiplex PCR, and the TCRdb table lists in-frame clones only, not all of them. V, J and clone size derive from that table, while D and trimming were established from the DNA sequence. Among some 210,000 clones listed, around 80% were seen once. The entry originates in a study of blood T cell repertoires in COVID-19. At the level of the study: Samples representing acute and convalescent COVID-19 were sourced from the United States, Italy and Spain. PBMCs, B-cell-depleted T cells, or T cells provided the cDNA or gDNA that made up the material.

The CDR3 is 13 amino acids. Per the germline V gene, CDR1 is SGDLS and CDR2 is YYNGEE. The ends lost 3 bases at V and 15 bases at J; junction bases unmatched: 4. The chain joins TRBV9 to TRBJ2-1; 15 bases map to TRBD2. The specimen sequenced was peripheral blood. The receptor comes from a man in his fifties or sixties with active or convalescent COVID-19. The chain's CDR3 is CASSAGLAGGRFF. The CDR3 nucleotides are TGTGCCAGCAGCGCGGGACTAGCGGGAGGCCGGTTCTTC. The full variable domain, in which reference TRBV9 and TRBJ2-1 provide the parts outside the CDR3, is DSGVTQTPKHLITATGQRVTLRCSPRSGDLSVYWYQQSLDQGLQFLIQYYNGEERAKGNILERFSAQQFPDLHSELNLSSLELGDSALYFCASSAGLAGGRFFGPGTRLTVL.